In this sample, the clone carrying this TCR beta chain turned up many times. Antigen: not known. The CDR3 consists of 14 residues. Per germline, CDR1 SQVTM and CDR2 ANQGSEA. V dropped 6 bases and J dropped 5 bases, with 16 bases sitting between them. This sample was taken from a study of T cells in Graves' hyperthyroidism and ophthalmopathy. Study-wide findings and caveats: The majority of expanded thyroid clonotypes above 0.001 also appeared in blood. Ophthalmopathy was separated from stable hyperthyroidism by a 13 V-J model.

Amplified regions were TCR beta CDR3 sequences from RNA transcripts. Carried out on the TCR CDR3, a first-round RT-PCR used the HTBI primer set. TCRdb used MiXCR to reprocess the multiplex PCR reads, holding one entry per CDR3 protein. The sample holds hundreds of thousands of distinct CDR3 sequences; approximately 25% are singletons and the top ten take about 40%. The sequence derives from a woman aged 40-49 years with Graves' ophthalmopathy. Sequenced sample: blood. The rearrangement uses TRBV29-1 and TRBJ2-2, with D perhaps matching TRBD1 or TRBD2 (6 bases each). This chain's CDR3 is CSVGGLVGTGELFF. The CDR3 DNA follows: TGCAGCGTGGGGGGCCTTGTTGGGACCGGGGAGCTGTTTTTT.